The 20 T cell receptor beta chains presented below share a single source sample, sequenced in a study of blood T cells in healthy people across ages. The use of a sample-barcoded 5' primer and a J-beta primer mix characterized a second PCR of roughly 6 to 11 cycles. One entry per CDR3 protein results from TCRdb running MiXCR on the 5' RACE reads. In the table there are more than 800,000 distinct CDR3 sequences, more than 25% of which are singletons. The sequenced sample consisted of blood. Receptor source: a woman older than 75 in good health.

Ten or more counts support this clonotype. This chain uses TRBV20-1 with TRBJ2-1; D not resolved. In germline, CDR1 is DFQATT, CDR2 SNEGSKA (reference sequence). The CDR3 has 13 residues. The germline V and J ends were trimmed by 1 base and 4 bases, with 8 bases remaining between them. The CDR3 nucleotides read TGCAGTGCTAGAGGGGAAAAATACAATGAGCAGTTCTTC. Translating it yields CSARGEKYNEQFF.

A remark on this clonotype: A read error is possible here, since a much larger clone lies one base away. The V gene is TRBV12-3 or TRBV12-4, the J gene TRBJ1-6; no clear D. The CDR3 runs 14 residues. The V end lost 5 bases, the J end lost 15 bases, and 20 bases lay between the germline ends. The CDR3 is CASSPLKMPVILHF. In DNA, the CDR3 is TGTGCCAGCAGTCCCCTGAAGATGCCAGTGATCCTCCACTTT.

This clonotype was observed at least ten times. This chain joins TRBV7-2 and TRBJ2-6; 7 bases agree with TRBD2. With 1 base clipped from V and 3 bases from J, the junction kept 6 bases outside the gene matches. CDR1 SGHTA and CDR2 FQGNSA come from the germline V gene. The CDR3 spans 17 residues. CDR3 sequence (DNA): TGTGCCAGCAGCTTAGGCGGGGGAGTTGGTGGGGCCAACGTCCTGACTTTC. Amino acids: CASSLGGGVGGANVLTF.

DNA for the CDR3: TGCGCCAGCAGTTCACAGCAATACGAGCAGTACTTC. It translates to CASSSQQYEQYF. V gene TRBV5-1 combines with J gene TRBJ2-5; D is uncertain. The DNA matches TRBJ2-7 better at its end, which makes the J call doubtful. CDR3 length: 12 residues. Germline CDR1 is SGHRS and CDR2 is YFSETQ.

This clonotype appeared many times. For the CDR3, the DNA is TGTGCCAGCAGCTTGAGCAGGAATAACTATGGCTACACCTTC. Its protein is CASSLSRNNYGYTF. This chain uses TRBV7-9 with TRBJ1-2; D uncertain. V was shortened by 3 bases and J by 1 base, with 9 bases between the two germline ends. From germline, CDR1 is SEHNR and CDR2 FQNEAQ (reference sequence). The CDR3 extends over 14 amino acids.

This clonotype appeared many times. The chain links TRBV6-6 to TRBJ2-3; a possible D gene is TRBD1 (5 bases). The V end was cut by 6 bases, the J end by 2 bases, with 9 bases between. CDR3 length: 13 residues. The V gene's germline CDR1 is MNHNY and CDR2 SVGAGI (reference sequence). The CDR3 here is CASSLRVTDTQYF. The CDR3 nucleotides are TGTGCCAGCAGCCTCAGGGTCACAGATACGCAGTATTTT.

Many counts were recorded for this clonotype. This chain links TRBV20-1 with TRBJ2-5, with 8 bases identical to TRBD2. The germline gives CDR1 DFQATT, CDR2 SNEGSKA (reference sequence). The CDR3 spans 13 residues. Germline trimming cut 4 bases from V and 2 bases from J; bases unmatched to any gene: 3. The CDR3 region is CSATGLGQETQYF. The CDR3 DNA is TGCAGTGCTACGGGACTAGGTCAAGAGACCCAGTACTTC.

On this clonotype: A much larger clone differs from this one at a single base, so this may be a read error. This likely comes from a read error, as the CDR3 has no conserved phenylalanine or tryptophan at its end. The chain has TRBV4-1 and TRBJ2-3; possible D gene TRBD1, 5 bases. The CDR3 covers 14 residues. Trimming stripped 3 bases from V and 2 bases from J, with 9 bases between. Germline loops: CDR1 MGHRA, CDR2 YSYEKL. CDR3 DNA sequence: TGCGCCAGCAGCCAGGCAGGGAACACAGATACGCAGTATTTG. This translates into CASSQAGNTDTQYL.

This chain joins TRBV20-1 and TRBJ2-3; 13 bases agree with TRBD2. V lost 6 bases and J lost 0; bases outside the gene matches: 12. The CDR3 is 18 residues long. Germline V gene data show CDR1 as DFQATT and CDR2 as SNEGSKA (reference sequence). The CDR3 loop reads CSAPTSGGAMRSTDTQYF. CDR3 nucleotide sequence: TGCAGTGCCCCAACTAGCGGGGGGGCAATGAGGAGCACAGATACGCAGTATTTT.

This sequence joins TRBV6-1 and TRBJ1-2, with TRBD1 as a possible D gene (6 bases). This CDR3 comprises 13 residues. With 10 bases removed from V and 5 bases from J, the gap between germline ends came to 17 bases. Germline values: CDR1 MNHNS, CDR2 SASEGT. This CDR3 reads CATQQGPSYGYTF. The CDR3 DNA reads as TGTGCCACACAACAGGGTCCCTCTTATGGCTACACCTTC.

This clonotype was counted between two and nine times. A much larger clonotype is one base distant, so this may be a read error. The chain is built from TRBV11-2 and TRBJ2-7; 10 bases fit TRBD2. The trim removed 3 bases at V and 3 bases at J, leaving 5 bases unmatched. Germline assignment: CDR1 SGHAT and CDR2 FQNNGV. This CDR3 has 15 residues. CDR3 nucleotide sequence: TGTGCCAGCAGCTTTCAGCGGGGGGGCATCTACGAGCAGTACTTC. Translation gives CASSFQRGGIYEQYF. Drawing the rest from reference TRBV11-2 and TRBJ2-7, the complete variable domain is EAGVAQSPRYKIIEKRQSVAFWCNPISGHATLYWYQQILGQGPKLLIQFQNNGVVDDSQLPKDRFSAERLKGVDSTLKIQPAKLEDSAVYLCASSFQRGGIYEQYFGPGTRLTVT.

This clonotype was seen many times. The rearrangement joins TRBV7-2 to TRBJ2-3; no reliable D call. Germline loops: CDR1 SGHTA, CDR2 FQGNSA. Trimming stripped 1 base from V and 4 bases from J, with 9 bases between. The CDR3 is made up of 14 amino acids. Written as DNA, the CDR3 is TGTGCCAGCAGCTTAGTTTTAGGAGCAGATACGCAGTATTTT. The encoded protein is CASSLVLGADTQYF. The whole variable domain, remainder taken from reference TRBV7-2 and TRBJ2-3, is GAGVSQSPSNKVTEKGKDVELRCDPISGHTALYWYRQSLGQGLEFLIYFQGNSAPDKSGLPSDRFSAERTGGSVSTLTIQRTQQEDSAVYLCASSLVLGADTQYFGPGTRLTVL.

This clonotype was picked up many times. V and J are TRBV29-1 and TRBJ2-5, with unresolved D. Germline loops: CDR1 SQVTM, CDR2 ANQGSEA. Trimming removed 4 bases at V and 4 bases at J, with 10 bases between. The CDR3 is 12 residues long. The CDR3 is CSVVKGRETQYF. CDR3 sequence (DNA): TGCAGCGTTGTGAAGGGCCGAGAGACCCAGTACTTC.

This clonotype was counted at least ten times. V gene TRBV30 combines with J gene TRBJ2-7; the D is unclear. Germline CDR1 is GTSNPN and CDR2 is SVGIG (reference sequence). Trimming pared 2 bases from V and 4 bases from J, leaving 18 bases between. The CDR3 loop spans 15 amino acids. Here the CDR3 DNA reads TGTGCCTGGAGTTCGGCAGCCCTGGGAATATACGAGCAGTACTTC. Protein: CAWSSAALGIYEQYF. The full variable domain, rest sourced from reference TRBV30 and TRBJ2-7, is SQTIHQWPATLVQPVGSPLSLECTVEGTSNPNLYWYRQAAGRGLQLLFYSVGIGQISSEVPQNLSASRPQDRQFILSSKKLLLSDSGFYLCAWSSAALGIYEQYFGPGTRLTVT.

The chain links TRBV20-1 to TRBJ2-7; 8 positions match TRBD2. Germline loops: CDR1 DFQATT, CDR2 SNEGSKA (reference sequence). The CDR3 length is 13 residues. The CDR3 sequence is CSASGGGSYEQYF. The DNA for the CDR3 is TGCAGCGCCTCGGGAGGGGGATCCTACGAGCAGTACTTC.

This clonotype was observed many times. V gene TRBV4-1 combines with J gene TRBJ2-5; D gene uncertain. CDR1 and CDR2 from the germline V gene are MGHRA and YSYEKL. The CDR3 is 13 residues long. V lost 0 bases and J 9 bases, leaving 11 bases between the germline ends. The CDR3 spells CASSQEGYGSQYF. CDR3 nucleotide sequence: TGCGCCAGCAGCCAAGAGGGGTACGGGTCCCAGTACTTC.

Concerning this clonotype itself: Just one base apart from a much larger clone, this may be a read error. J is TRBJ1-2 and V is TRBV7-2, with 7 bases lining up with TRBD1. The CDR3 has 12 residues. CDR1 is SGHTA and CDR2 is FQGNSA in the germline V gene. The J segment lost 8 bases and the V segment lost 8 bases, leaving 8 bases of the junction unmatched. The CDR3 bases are TGTGCCAGCGGGTTTGGACAGGTCGGCTACACCTTC. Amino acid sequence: CASGFGQVGYTF.

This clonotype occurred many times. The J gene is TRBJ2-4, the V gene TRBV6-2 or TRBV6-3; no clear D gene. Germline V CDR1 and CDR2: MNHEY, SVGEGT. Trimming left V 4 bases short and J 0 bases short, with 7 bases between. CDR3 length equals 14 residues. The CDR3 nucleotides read TGTGCCAGCAGTTCCCAGATAGCCAAAAACATTCAGTACTTC. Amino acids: CASSSQIAKNIQYF.

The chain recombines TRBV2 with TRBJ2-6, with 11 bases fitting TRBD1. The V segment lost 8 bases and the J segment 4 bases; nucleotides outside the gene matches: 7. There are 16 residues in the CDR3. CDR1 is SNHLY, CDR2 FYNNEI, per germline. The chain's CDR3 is CASQGQGALGANVLTF. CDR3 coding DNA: TGTGCCAGCCAAGGACAGGGGGCGTTAGGGGCCAACGTCCTGACTTTC.

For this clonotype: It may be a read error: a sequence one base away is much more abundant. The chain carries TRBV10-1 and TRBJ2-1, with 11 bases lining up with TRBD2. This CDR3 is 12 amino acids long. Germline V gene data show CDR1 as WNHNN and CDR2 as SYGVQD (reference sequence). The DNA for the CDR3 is TGCGCCGGCAGTAGCGGGGGGGCCAATCGGTTCTTC. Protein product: CAGSSGGANRFF.